The rows below give T cell receptor beta chains drawn from one sample of a study of cytomegalovirus exposure and HLA in healthy donors. Clones were read by immunoSEQ multiplex PCR, and TCRdb kept only the in-frame ones, dropping some. The data show about 120,000 clones, over 60% seen once. The sample was PBMCs. These receptors were obtained from a man aged 18 to 35 in good health and CMV-seropositive. CDR3s include the opening cysteine and the closing phenylalanine or tryptophan. D genes are given only for firm matches. Clone size appears in some rows only: once, few, many, or a class for an expanded clone.

>TRBV4-2|NA|NA|TRBJ1-4
CASSQSNEKLFF
TGTGCCAGCAGCCAGTCGAATGAAAAACTGTTTTTT
>TRBV7-6|TRBD2|few|TRBJ2-5
CASSGGLASGETQYF
TGTGCCAGCAGCGGGGGACTAGCGTCAGGAGAGACCCAGTACTTC
>TRBV5-1|NA|NA|TRBJ2-1
CASSLAYRTSGTQFGNEQFF
TGCGCCAGCAGCTTGGCCTACAGGACATCCGGGACTCAATTTGGGAATGAGCAGTTCTTC
>TRBV6-1|NA|NA|TRBJ2-3
CASSESWATSTDTQYF
TGTGCCAGCAGTGAGTCGTGGGCAACTAGCACAGATACGCAGTATTTT
>TRBV6-1|NA|NA|TRBJ2-1
CASSGRQTQTYNEQFF
TGTGCCAGCAGTGGCAGACAGACCCAGACCTACAATGAGCAGTTCTTC
>TRBV6-5|TRBD2|NA|TRBJ2-1
CASSYTHPSGVNEQFF
TGTGCCAGCAGTTACACTCACCCTAGCGGGGTGAATGAGCAGTTCTTC
>TRBV9|NA|NA|TRBJ2-1
CASSGSRGSYNEQFF
TGTGCCAGCAGCGGCAGTAGGGGGTCCTACAATGAGCAGTTCTTC
>TRBV7-6|TRBD1|NA|TRBJ2-7
CASSGQGHEQYF
TGTGCCAGCAGCGGACAGGGCCACGAGCAGTACTTC
>TRBV2|NA|NA|TRBJ1-3
CASSDRTASGNTIYF
TGTGCCAGCAGTGATCGGACAGCCTCTGGAAACACCATATATTTT
>TRBV2|TRBD1|NA|TRBJ2-1
CASSERQGYNEQFF
TGTGCCAGCAGTGAAAGACAGGGCTACAATGAGCAGTTCTTC
>TRBV6-5|TRBD2|NA|TRBJ2-5
CASSHQTSGKETQYF
TGTGCCAGCAGCCACCAGACTAGCGGGAAAGAGACCCAGTACTTC
>TRBV7-6|TRBD1|few|TRBJ1-1
CASRPGTGGTEAFF
TGTGCCAGCAGGCCCGGGACAGGGGGGACTGAAGCTTTCTTT
>TRBV6-6|TRBD1|NA|TRBJ1-1
CASSLTGGLGTEAFF
TGTGCCAGCAGCCTTACAGGGGGCTTAGGCACTGAAGCTTTCTTT
>TRBV30|NA|NA|TRBJ1-2
CAWGPGLPTGGYTF
TGTGCCTGGGGGCCGGGTTTACCCACAGGTGGCTACACCTTC